This entry lists 15 T cell receptor beta chains sequenced from one sample in a study of blood T cell repertoires in COVID-19 (dated by TCRdb to between 2020 and 2021). The library was prepared using the immunoSEQ multiplex PCR assay. In its TCRdb copy, this immuneACCESS table keeps in-frame sequences only and misses some clones. Where compared with another copy, unresolved V genes explain less than half of these, and the others have no known cause. This sample is represented by about 270,000 clones; 80% to 95% of them were singletons. Roughly 2.9% of the sample belongs to the ten largest clones. Sequenced sample: PBMCs or T cells enriched from blood (not recorded which). These receptors came from a man aged 35 to 55 who had been exposed to COVID-19.

The chain recombines TRBV7-3 with TRBJ1-1; D uncertain. CDR3 size: 13 residues. Germline V gene sequence: CDR1 SGHTA, CDR2 FQGTGA. Trimming pared 5 bases from V and 1 base from J, leaving 8 bases between. CDR3 loop: CASSPNPNTEAFF. CDR3 coding DNA: TGTGCCAGCAGCCCTAACCCGAACACTGAAGCTTTCTTT.

The V and J genes are TRBV6-1 and TRBJ1-1; weak D call: TRBD1 (6 bases). The V and J ends lost 2 bases and 5 bases respectively, with 9 bases between them. The germline V gene encodes CDR1 MNHNS and CDR2 SASEGT. CDR3 length equals 13 residues. CDR3 in DNA: TGTGCCAGCAGTGAAACAGGGAAGACTGAAGCTTTCTTT. This translates into CASSETGKTEAFF.

The gene calls are TRBV18 and TRBJ2-1; TRBD2 agrees at 11 bases. Trimming removed 0 bases from V and 5 bases from J; junction bases left unmatched: 18. Germline CDR1 is KGHSH and CDR2 is LQKENI. The CDR3 has 21 amino acids. The CDR3 coding sequence is TGTGCCAGCTCACCACCTAGGGGCCGTAGCGGGAGGGCCGTCCTTAACAATGAGCAGTTCTTC. As protein: CASSPPRGRSGRAVLNNEQFF.

The rearrangement uses TRBV14 and TRBJ2-1; 8 positions agree with TRBD1. Germline V gene data show CDR1 as SGHDN and CDR2 as FVKESK. CDR3 length: 17 residues. V dropped 4 bases and J dropped 2; count of bases not matched to a gene: 10. As DNA, the CDR3 is TGTGCCAGCAGCCCTGGACAGGGCAGTAGCGCCTACAATGAGCAGTTCTTC. This translates into CASSPGQGSSAYNEQFF.

The chain carries TRBV5-1 and TRBJ1-5; D might be TRBD1 (6 bases). In germline, CDR1 is SGHRS, CDR2 YFSETQ. The CDR3 runs to 15 residues. Trimming pared 4 bases from V and 7 bases from J, leaving 18 bases between. Here the CDR3 reads CASSPDPGESQPQHF. The CDR3, as DNA: TGCGCCAGCAGCCCGGATCCAGGGGAATCGCAGCCCCAGCATTTT. The entire variable domain, with the rest obtained from reference TRBV5-1 and TRBJ1-5, is as follows: KAGVTQTPRYLIKTRGQQVTLSCSPISGHRSVSWYQQTPGQGLQFLFEYFSETQRNKGNFPGRFSGRQFSNSRSEMNVSTLELGDSALYLCASSPDPGESQPQHFGDGTRLSIL.

This chain connects TRBV5-6 to TRBJ2-7, with D maybe TRBD1 (6 bases). This CDR3 has 16 residues. Trimming took 4 bases from V and 0 from J, leaving 17 bases between them. The germline V gene encodes CDR1 SGHDT and CDR2 YYEEEE. Written as DNA, the CDR3 is TGTGCCAGCAGCCCTCCCCGACAGGAAACCTCCTACGAGCAGTACTTC. This translates into CASSPPRQETSYEQYF. Full variable domain (remainder filled in from reference TRBV5-6 and TRBJ2-7): DAGVTQSPTHLIKTRGQQVTLRCSPKSGHDTVSWYQQALGQGPQFIFQYYEEEERQRGNFPDRFSGHQFPNYSSELNVNALLLGDSALYLCASSPPRQETSYEQYFGPGTRLTVT.

This chain connects TRBV7-3 to TRBJ1-1; D unclear. V was cut by 5 bases and J by 9 bases, with 16 bases left in between. The CDR3 has 13 residues. CDR1 and CDR2 (germline): SGHTA, FQGTGA. In DNA form, the CDR3 reads TGTGCCAGCAGCACCTCGGCCAGGACTAAAGCTTTCTTT. It is translated as CASSTSARTKAFF.

The count of this clone is one. The chain combines TRBV20-1 with TRBJ1-5, with 7 bases that match TRBD1. The trim removed 3 bases at V and 4 bases at J, leaving 6 bases unmatched. This CDR3 is 14 amino acids long. Germline CDR1 DFQATT, CDR2 SNEGSKA (reference sequence). CDR3 DNA: TGCAGTGCTAGTGCCCCGGGACAGAATCAGCCCCAGCATTTT. Amino acids: CSASAPGQNQPQHF.

The chain couples TRBV19 to TRBJ1-5; D is uncertain. Germline V gene data show CDR1 as LNHDA and CDR2 as SQIVND (reference sequence). V lost 6 bases, J lost 6 bases, and 18 bases lay in between. This CDR3 is 15 amino acids long. CDR3: CASSPTGMRGQPQHF. The CDR3 region has the DNA TGTGCCAGTAGCCCTACCGGTATGCGGGGTCAGCCCCAGCATTTT.

This chain uses TRBV2 with TRBJ2-7; 8 positions match TRBD2. Germline CDR1 SNHLY, CDR2 FYNNEI. The CDR3 consists of 15 residues. After removal of 4 bases from V and 5 bases from J, the junction contained 10 bases not matched to a gene. DNA of the CDR3: TGTGCCAGCAGTGGGCGAGCGGGAGCAATTAACGAGCAGTACTTC. It translates to CASSGRAGAINEQYF. Full variable domain (rest looked up from reference TRBV2 and TRBJ2-7): EPEVTQTPSHQVTQMGQEVILRCVPISNHLYFYWYRQILGQKVEFLVSFYNNEISEKSEIFDDQFSVERPDGSNFTLKIRSTKLEDSAMYFCASSGRAGAINEQYFGPGTRLTVT.

The chain is built from TRBV4-1 and TRBJ2-7, with TRBD2 matching 8 bases. In germline, CDR1 is MGHRA, CDR2 YSYEKL. V trimming: 4 bases; J trimming: 3 bases; junction bases outside the gene matches: 8. CDR3 length: 15 amino acids. The CDR3 region is CASSLRGSGDYEQYF. CDR3 DNA sequence: TGCGCCAGCAGCCTTAGGGGTAGCGGGGACTACGAGCAGTACTTC.

V usage is TRBV16 and J usage is TRBJ1-4; D is ambiguous. CDR1 is KGHSY and CDR2 is FQNENV in the germline V gene. V was clipped by 0 bases and J by 8 bases, with 16 bases between them. The CDR3 is 16 residues long. The CDR3 nucleotides are TGTGCCAGCAGCCAATCTGCGGCAGCCCACGAAGAAAAACTGTTTTTT. Translating gives CASSQSAAAHEEKLFF. The full variable domain, completed using reference TRBV16 and TRBJ1-4, is GEEVAQTPKHLVRGEGQKAKLYCAPIKGHSYVFWYQQVLKNEFKFLISFQNENVFDETGMPKERFSAKCLPNSPCSLEIQATKLEDSAVYFCASSQSAAAHEEKLFFGSGTQLSVL.

The V and J genes are TRBV7-9 and TRBJ2-1, with 10 bases identical to TRBD1. V lost 4 bases to trimming and J lost 4 bases; unmatched junction nucleotides: 7. Germline V gene lookup returns CDR1 SEHNR and CDR2 FQNEAQ (reference sequence). The CDR3 has 16 residues. The chain's CDR3 is CASSSEGQGRYNEQFF. The CDR3 nucleotides read TGTGCCAGCAGCTCCGAGGGACAGGGGCGTTACAATGAGCAGTTCTTC.

The chain joins TRBV28 to TRBJ2-7; TRBD1 matches at 9 bases. There are 13 residues in the CDR3. Germline V gene sequence: CDR1 MDHEN, CDR2 SYDVKM. V shed 10 bases, J shed 2 bases, and the junction held 6 bases outside the gene matches. DNA of the CDR3: TGTGCCATAAACAGGGGGCGCCCCTACGAGCAGTACTTC. Translation: CAINRGRPYEQYF.

The chain links TRBV18 to TRBJ2-6, with unresolved D. V was shortened by 5 bases and J by 0 bases, with 14 bases between the two germline ends. CDR3 length equals 17 residues. Looked up from germline, CDR1 is KGHSH and CDR2 is LQKENI. The chain's CDR3 is CASSSRSAFSGANVLTF. The CDR3 DNA is TGTGCCAGCTCATCTCGGAGTGCTTTCTCTGGGGCCAACGTCCTGACTTTC. Full variable domain (remainder filled in from reference TRBV18 and TRBJ2-6): NAGVMQNPRHLVRRRGQEARLRCSPMKGHSHVYWYRQLPEEGLKFMVYLQKENIIDESGMPKERFSAEFPKEGPSILRIQQVVRGDSAAYFCASSSRSAFSGANVLTFGAGSRLTVL.